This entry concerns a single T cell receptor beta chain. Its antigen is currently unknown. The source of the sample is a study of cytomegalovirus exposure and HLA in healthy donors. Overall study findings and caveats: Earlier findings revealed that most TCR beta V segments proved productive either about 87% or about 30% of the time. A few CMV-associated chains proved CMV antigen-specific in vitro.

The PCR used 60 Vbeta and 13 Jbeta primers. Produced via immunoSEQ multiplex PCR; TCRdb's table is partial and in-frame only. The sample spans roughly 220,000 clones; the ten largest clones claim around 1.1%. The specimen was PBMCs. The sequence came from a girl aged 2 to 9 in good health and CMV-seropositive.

The chain's CDR3 is CASSADRGYEQYF. CDR3 in DNA: TGCGCCAGCAGCGCGGACAGGGGCTACGAGCAGTACTTC. The V and J genes are TRBV5-1 and TRBJ2-7; 9 bases are a match to TRBD1. CDR1 SGHRS and CDR2 YFSETQ come from the germline V gene. The CDR3 covers 13 residues. V shed 4 bases and J 3 bases; nucleotides not matched to a gene: 2.